Listed here are 22 T cell receptor beta chains from one sample, sequenced in a study of T-cell reconstitution after alpha-beta-depleted transplantation in children. Unique molecular identifiers were incorporated during preparation of the TCRbeta library. TCRdb used MiXCR to reprocess the PCR reads, holding one entry per CDR3 protein. The repertoire includes about 6,200 distinct CDR3 sequences, about 15% of them detected once, and approximately 6% sits in the top ten. This sample comprised PBMCs, obtained before TCRalphabeta/CD19-depleted stem cell transplant. These receptors all stem from a boy aged 5-17 years with acute lymphoblastic leukemia, due to receive a stem cell transplant.

The chain carries TRBV19 and TRBJ2-5, with TRBD1 identical over 8 bases. Germline V gene sequence: CDR1 LNHDA, CDR2 SQIVND (reference sequence). CDR3 length equals 16 residues. V was clipped by 3 bases and J by 4 bases; unmatched bases: 10. The CDR3 loop reads CASSIPGQGGGETQYF. DNA of the CDR3: TGTGCCAGTAGTATCCCTGGACAGGGCGGAGGAGAGACCCAGTACTTC. Complete variable domain (other parts from reference TRBV19 and TRBJ2-5): DGGITQSPKYLFRKEGQNVTLSCEQNLNHDAMYWYRQDPGQGLRLIYYSQIVNDFQKGDIAEGYSVSREKKESFPLTVTSAQKNPTAFYLCASSIPGQGGGETQYFGPGTRLLVL.

The V call is TRBV28, the J call TRBJ2-7; 7 bases fit TRBD2. V was clipped by 6 bases and J by 5 bases; unmatched bases: 10. The CDR3 runs to 14 residues. Per the germline V gene, CDR1 is MDHEN and CDR2 is SYDVKM. CDR3 sequence (DNA): TGTGCCAGCAGCCTCCAGAGCGGGGAGGACGAGCAGTACTTC. It specifies CASSLQSGEDEQYF.

This clonotype is labeled medium-sized (0.01 to 0.1%). The V and J genes are TRBV11-2 and TRBJ2-5; the D gene is possibly TRBD1 (5 bases). V lost 7 bases, J lost 2 bases, and 14 bases lay in between. Germline V gene sequence: CDR1 SGHAT, CDR2 FQNNGV. This CDR3 comprises 14 residues. CDR3 nucleotides: TGTGCCAGCACCCCTGGGGCTCCACAAGAGACCCAGTACTTC. Amino acids: CASTPGAPQETQYF.

By sample fraction, this clonotype is medium-sized. V usage is TRBV12-3 or TRBV12-4 and J usage is TRBJ2-2; 14 bases match TRBD2. J lost 6 bases, V lost 6 bases, and 6 bases had no gene match. The CDR3 runs to 16 residues. The CDR3 region has the DNA TGTGCCAGCAGGGCCGGGACTAGCGGGAGAGCCGGGGAGCTGTTTTTT. Translating it yields CASRAGTSGRAGELFF.

Sample share makes this clonotype medium-sized (0.01 to 0.1%). The chain links TRBV28 to TRBJ2-3; no reliable D call. V dropped 1 base and J dropped 6 bases, with 11 bases sitting between them. The CDR3 is 14 amino acids. Germline CDR1 reads MDHEN; CDR2 reads SYDVKM. The CDR3 DNA reads TGTGCCAGCAGTTTATCCGACCCGTTGGATACGCAGTATTTT. Protein sequence: CASSLSDPLDTQYF.

Regarding this clonotype: The final CDR3 position lacks the conserved phenylalanine or tryptophan, pointing to a likely read error. No DNA is shown, since the ends of the CDR3 on it are uncertain; the CDR3 is the one TCRdb lists. The chain uses TRBV6-1 and TRBJ2-7; the D call TRBD1 from the table was never checked on the DNA. The CDR3 region is 15 residues in length, termini included. The V gene's germline CDR1 is MNHNS and CDR2 SASEGT. The CDR3: CASRPQQGGRYERYL.

By frequency in the sample, this clonotype is medium-sized. The chain carries TRBV4-3 and TRBJ2-7, with D hard to call. Per the germline V gene, CDR1 is LGHNA and CDR2 is YSLEER. Trimming removed 4 bases at V and 0 bases at J, with 13 bases between. This CDR3 is 15 amino acids long. The CDR3 DNA is TGCGCCAGCAGCCGAATAAGGATGAGCTCCTACGAGCAGTACTTC. This codes for CASSRIRMSSYEQYF.

This clonotype is classed as medium-sized. The chain carries TRBV27 and TRBJ1-1, with D unresolved. CDR1 is MNHEY, CDR2 SMNVEV, per germline (reference sequence). Trimming took 6 bases from V and 1 from J, leaving 12 bases between them. The length of the CDR3 is 14 residues. The CDR3 spells CASSLRDWNTEAFF. CDR3 nucleotides: TGTGCCAGCAGCCTTCGCGACTGGAACACTGAAGCTTTCTTT.

This clonotype ranks as medium-sized. This chain links TRBV7-2 with TRBJ2-3, with D possibly TRBD2 on 6 matching bases. Germline assignment: CDR1 SGHTA and CDR2 FQGNSA. V lost 3 bases and J lost 3, with 16 bases in between. CDR3 size: 16 residues. This CDR3 reads CASSFRASVITDTQYF. The CDR3 nucleotides read TGTGCCAGCAGCTTCCGGGCTAGCGTCATTACAGATACGCAGTATTTT.

This clonotype was counted at least ten times. The rearrangement joins TRBV24-1 to TRBJ2-1, with 10 positions matching TRBD1. With V trimmed by 3 bases and J by 9 bases, 10 bases remained unmatched. This CDR3 region has 16 residues. CDR1 is KGHDR, CDR2 SFDVKD, per germline. For the CDR3, the DNA is TGTGCCACCAGTGATCCTCCCGGGACAGGGGCGCCTGAGCAGTTCTTC. Translated, it gives CATSDPPGTGAPEQFF.

This clonotype was found many times. V is TRBV27 and J is TRBJ2-5; a possible D gene is TRBD2 (6 bases). V was cut by 2 bases and J by 1 base, with 8 bases left in between. The CDR3 runs to 14 residues. In germline, CDR1 is MNHEY, CDR2 SMNVEV (reference sequence). CDR3 in DNA: TGTGCCAGCAGTTTAGCGGGGTCCCAAGAGACCCAGTACTTC. It specifies CASSLAGSQETQYF.

This clonotype ranks as medium-sized. This chain joins TRBV20-1 and TRBJ2-4, with D unresolved. This CDR3 is built from 13 residues. Trimming stripped 6 bases from V and 0 bases from J, with 9 bases between. Germline loops: CDR1 DFQATT, CDR2 SNEGSKA (reference sequence). The CDR3 sequence is CSAQDLAKNIQYF. The CDR3 nucleotides read TGCAGTGCCCAGGACCTAGCCAAAAACATTCAGTACTTC.

This clonotype has ten or more counts. Written as DNA, the CDR3 is TGTGCCAGCAGCATAGGGACAACGCGAGCCAAAAACATTCAGTACTTC. This sequence encodes CASSIGTTRAKNIQYF. This chain links TRBV6-2 or TRBV6-3 with TRBJ2-4; D is possibly TRBD1 (6 bases). CDR3 length: 16 amino acids. Germline V lookup: CDR1 MNHEY, CDR2 SVGEGT. The V and J ends lost 6 bases and 0 bases respectively, with 15 bases between them.

In its sample, this clonotype is medium-sized. This CDR3 is CASSLGARKTYEQYF. The CDR3 bases are TGTGCCAGCAGCTTAGGCGCTCGGAAAACCTACGAGCAGTACTTC. The V gene is TRBV11-2, the J gene TRBJ2-7; no clear D gene. Trimming removed 1 base at V and 2 bases at J, with 12 bases between. This CDR3 has 15 residues. CDR1 and CDR2 from the germline V gene are SGHAT and FQNNGV.

This clonotype is medium-sized within its sample. The gene calls are TRBV18 and TRBJ2-3; the D is unclear. CDR1 is KGHSH, CDR2 LQKENI, per germline. Trimming took 0 bases from V and 4 from J, leaving 11 bases between them. The CDR3 runs to 15 residues. Written as DNA, the CDR3 is TGTGCCAGCTCACCACCGGACCTAAGCGCAGATACGCAGTATTTT. This gives the protein CASSPPDLSADTQYF.

By sample share, this clonotype is medium-sized (0.01 to 0.1%). The J gene is TRBJ1-4, the V gene TRBV7-2; D may be TRBD1 (5 bases). The CDR3 totals 13 residues. Germline V gives CDR1 SGHTA, CDR2 FQGNSA. Trimming left V 4 bases short and J 8 bases short, with 11 bases between. The CDR3 sequence is CASSSPRGEKLFF. The CDR3 coding sequence is TGTGCCAGCAGCTCACCTCGGGGGGAAAAACTGTTTTTT.

This clonotype qualifies as medium-sized (0.01 to 0.1%). The chain joins TRBV5-1 to TRBJ2-7; weak D call: TRBD1 (5 bases). Germline values: CDR1 SGHRS, CDR2 YFSETQ. The CDR3 has 13 residues. V lost 2 bases, J lost 3 bases, and 9 bases lay in between. CDR3 DNA: TGCGCCAGCAGCTTCACAGGAAGCTACGAGCAGTACTTC. This encodes CASSFTGSYEQYF.

V and J are TRBV10-3 and TRBJ1-1; weak D call: TRBD1 (5 bases). V gave up 2 bases and J gave up 2 bases, with 12 bases separating them. CDR1 ENHRY and CDR2 SYGVKD come from the germline V gene. CDR3 length: 15 residues. Here the CDR3 DNA reads TGTGCCATCAGTGAGCCCGGCGGGGGTAACACTGAAGCTTTCTTT. Its protein is CAISEPGGGNTEAFF.

Within the sample, this clonotype is medium-sized. J is TRBJ1-3 and V is TRBV18, with TRBD1 identical over 8 bases. The CDR3 is 16 amino acids. The junction had 13 bases not matched to a gene; V was cut back by 9 bases and J by 3 bases. CDR1 KGHSH and CDR2 LQKENI come from the germline V gene. The CDR3 is CASHFRTGIHGNTIYF. For the CDR3, the DNA is TGTGCCAGTCATTTTCGGACAGGGATTCATGGAAACACCATATATTTT.

In its sample, this clonotype ranks as medium-sized. This sequence joins TRBV5-1 and TRBJ2-7, with a tentative D call TRBD2 (6 bases). CDR3 length equals 16 residues. V lost 1 base and J lost 3, with 17 bases in between. Germline CDR1 reads SGHRS; CDR2 reads YFSETQ. In nucleotides, the CDR3 is TGCGCCAGCAGCTTGATGCGGGGCCTCAAGATCTACGAGCAGTACTTC. This encodes CASSLMRGLKIYEQYF.

This clonotype was seen repeatedly, ten times or more. The J gene is TRBJ1-1, the V gene TRBV12-3 or TRBV12-4; 9 bases line up with TRBD1. The length of the CDR3 is 14 residues. V was clipped by 5 bases and J by 4 bases; unmatched bases: 5. This CDR3 is CASSLGQGRTEAFF. CDR3 nucleotide sequence: TGTGCCAGCAGTCTCGGACAGGGGCGCACTGAAGCTTTCTTT.

This clonotype is labeled medium-sized. J is TRBJ1-4 and V is TRBV18; D might be TRBD1 (5 bases). Germline V gene data show CDR1 as KGHSH and CDR2 as LQKENI. The CDR3 contains 17 residues. Trimming removed 4 bases from V and 0 bases from J, with 15 bases in between. The CDR3 here is CASSRTLDTTTNEKLFF. Here the CDR3 DNA reads TGTGCCAGCTCACGCACTTTGGACACAACAACTAATGAAAAACTGTTTTTT.